The T cell receptor beta chain described here comes from a study of high-grade serous ovarian cancer treatment subgroups. Measured with immunoSEQ multiplex PCR; TCRdb has only the in-frame clones, and not every one. The sample consists of about 15,000 clones, about 76% of them appearing once. Tumor tissue was taken before any definitive surgery or chemotherapy was given. The sample taken for sequencing was tumor tissue. The receptor was isolated from a human donor with high-grade serous ovarian cancer.

CDR3 nucleotide sequence: TGTGCCAGTACGGGGACGGGGAACTATGGCTACACCTTC. Amino acids: CASTGTGNYGYTF. This chain joins TRBV19 and TRBJ1-2; D is possibly TRBD1 (5 bases). The V end was cut by 7 bases, the J end by 2 bases, with 11 bases between. The germline V gene has CDR1 LNHDA and CDR2 SQIVND (reference sequence). The CDR3 is 13 amino acids.